This T cell receptor beta chain originates from a study of blood T cell repertoires in COVID-19. The method was immunoSEQ multiplex PCR; TCRdb's version includes in-frame clones alone and lacks a portion of them. The sample holds around 190,000 clones; around 85% are singletons and the top ten take approximately 3%. This CDR3 has 12 residues. Looked up from germline, CDR1 is SEHNR and CDR2 is FQNEAQ (reference sequence). V was cut by 5 bases and J by 8 bases, with 12 bases left in between. The TCR was taken from a woman in her twenties or thirties who had recovered from COVID-19. The chain links TRBV7-9 to TRBJ1-2, with TRBD1 as a possible D gene (6 bases). Sequences were obtained from PBMCs or T cells enriched from blood (not recorded which). The CDR3 loop is CASSETGGGYTF. DNA for the CDR3: TGTGCCAGCAGCGAGACAGGCGGGGGCTACACCTTC. Variable domain in full (rest from reference TRBV7-9 and TRBJ1-2): DTGVSQNPRHKITKRGQNVTFRCDPISEHNRLYWYRQTLGQGPEFLTYFQNEAQLEKSRLLSDRFSAERPKGSFSTLEIQRTEQGDSAMYLCASSETGGGYTFGSGTRLTVV.